This TCR beta chain was captured in a study of T cells in Graves' hyperthyroidism and ophthalmopathy. Study at large: Blood was drawn when the patient was first diagnosed and still untreated.

Overall study findings and caveats: Ophthalmopathy was model-predicted a median about 6 months pre-onset.

Patients having uncontrolled infection, another autoimmune disease, pregnancy or lactation were not included. Diagnosing involved the use of clinical symptoms, serum thyroxine and TRAb, thyroid ultrasound and orbital computed tomography. This CDR3 has 14 amino acids. Germline-derived CDR1 and CDR2 are SGHRS and YFSETQ. V was pared by 1 base and J by 3 bases, with 11 bases between. This clonotype was detected many times. As yet, its antigen is unknown. Regions amplified from RNA transcripts were the TCR beta CDR3 regions. A set of HTBI primers served as the primers for a first-round RT-PCR of the TCR CDR3. TCRdb re-analysed the multiplex PCR reads in MiXCR, keeping a single row per CDR3 protein. The repertoire includes around 350,000 distinct CDR3 sequences, approximately 18% of them detected once, and approximately 35% sits in the top ten.

This receptor was obtained from a woman aged 25 to 45 with Graves' hyperthyroidism that later progressed to Graves' ophthalmopathy. The specimen sequenced was blood. This chain links TRBV5-1 with TRBJ2-7; TRBD1 is a possible D gene (5 bases). For the CDR3, the DNA is TGCGCCAGCAGCTTGACTCCCAGGGACTACGAGCAGTACTTC. Protein: CASSLTPRDYEQYF.